This is a list of T cell receptor beta chains from one sample in a study of CD8 T cells in ankylosing spondylitis. One entry per CDR3 protein results from TCRdb running MiXCR on the 5' RACE reads. The sample has some 130,000 distinct CDR3 sequences; about 7% are singletons. Sequencing was done on a sample of blood, either unsorted or a sorted T cell fraction (not recorded which). The receptors originated from a female donor with ankylosing spondylitis or in good health (not recorded which). Both conserved end residues are trimmed from each CDR3. Each record gives: CDR3 length, J gene, V gene, CDR3 protein.

len: 10
j_gene: TRBJ1-3
v_gene: TRBV15
CDR3aa: ATSRLGNTIY

len: 9
j_gene: TRBJ2-1
v_gene: TRBV12-3/TRBV12-4
CDR3aa: ASSSRDSEF

len: 15
j_gene: TRBJ1-5
v_gene: TRBV4-1
CDR3aa: ASRQGVRAGTNQPQH

len: 13
j_gene: TRBJ2-7
v_gene: TRBV5-1
CDR3aa: ASSLGGGGSYEQY

len: 10
j_gene: TRBJ1-1
v_gene: TRBV10-3
CDR3aa: AISETGDEAF

len: 12
j_gene: TRBJ2-7
v_gene: TRBV9
CDR3aa: ASSSGTRSYEQY

len: 16
j_gene: TRBJ1-1
v_gene: TRBV20-1
CDR3aa: SASPKEGRVVGNTEAF

len: 13
j_gene: TRBJ2-5
v_gene: TRBV7-6
CDR3aa: ASSLATGLGETQY

len: 14
j_gene: TRBJ1-2
v_gene: TRBV5-1
CDR3aa: ASTPYRQGSNYGYT

len: 12
j_gene: TRBJ1-5
v_gene: TRBV5-1
CDR3aa: ASSEDHLGQPQH

len: 12
j_gene: TRBJ2-3
v_gene: TRBV5-1
CDR3aa: ASSPNPAGDTQY

len: 14
j_gene: TRBJ1-1
v_gene: TRBV15
CDR3aa: ATSRVGGSGFTEAF

len: 12
j_gene: TRBJ2-3
v_gene: TRBV9
CDR3aa: ASSKQGAADTQY

len: 13
j_gene: TRBJ1-1
v_gene: TRBV11-3
CDR3aa: ASSLDGTRHTEAF

len: 11
j_gene: TRBJ1-2
v_gene: TRBV21-1
CDR3aa: ASSSRGQIGYT

len: 12
j_gene: TRBJ2-1
v_gene: TRBV12-3/TRBV12-4
CDR3aa: ASRPQRGGDEQF

len: 13
j_gene: TRBJ1-6
v_gene: TRBV7-9
CDR3aa: ASSPRGAYNSPLH

len: 13
j_gene: TRBJ1-6
v_gene: TRBV7-4
CDR3aa: ASSLETGANSPLH

len: 13
j_gene: TRBJ2-7
v_gene: TRBV6-1
CDR3aa: ASSPRDSRSYEQY

len: 11
j_gene: TRBJ1-4
v_gene: TRBV20-1
CDR3aa: SARGGVSEKLF

len: 13
j_gene: TRBJ2-7
v_gene: TRBV3-1
CDR3aa: ASSQDSQGLAEQY

len: 13
j_gene: TRBJ2-1
v_gene: TRBV24-1
CDR3aa: ATRATSGAYNEQF

len: 14
j_gene: TRBJ1-5
v_gene: TRBV12-3/TRBV12-4
CDR3aa: ASSLGTVGSNQPQH

len: 12
j_gene: TRBJ2-7
v_gene: TRBV10-3
CDR3aa: AISERQGLYEQY

len: 12
j_gene: TRBJ2-7
v_gene: TRBV20-1
CDR3aa: SAHPGLALYEQY

len: 12
j_gene: TRBJ2-1
v_gene: TRBV5-1
CDR3aa: ASSLNGRDNEQF

len: 14
j_gene: TRBJ1-3
v_gene: TRBV7-6
CDR3aa: ASSYGQGLSGNTIY

len: 16
j_gene: TRBJ1-2
v_gene: TRBV28
CDR3aa: ALSLEGPNSLLNYGYT

len: 13
j_gene: TRBJ1-1
v_gene: TRBV4-3
CDR3aa: ASSQDVLWNTEAF

len: 14
j_gene: TRBJ2-3
v_gene: TRBV12-3/TRBV12-4
CDR3aa: ASTLGLEASTDTQY

len: 12
j_gene: TRBJ2-7
v_gene: TRBV7-8
CDR3aa: ASSSTVSSYEQY

len: 13
j_gene: TRBJ1-1
v_gene: TRBV19
CDR3aa: ASSETGAAFSEAF